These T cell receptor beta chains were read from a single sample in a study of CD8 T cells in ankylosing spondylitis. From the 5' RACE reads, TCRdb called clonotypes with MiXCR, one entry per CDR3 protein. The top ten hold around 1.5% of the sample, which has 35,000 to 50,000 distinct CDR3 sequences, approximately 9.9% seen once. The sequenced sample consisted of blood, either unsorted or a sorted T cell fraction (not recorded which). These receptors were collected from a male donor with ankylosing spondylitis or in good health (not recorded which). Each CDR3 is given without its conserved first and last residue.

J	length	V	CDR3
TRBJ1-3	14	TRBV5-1	ASSLEGQISGNTIY
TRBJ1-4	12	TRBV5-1	ASSSGQSNEKLF
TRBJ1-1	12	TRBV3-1	ASSPGGGDTEAF
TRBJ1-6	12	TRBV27	ASSLGWVGSPLH
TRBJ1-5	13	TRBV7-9	ASSQTGGDSQPQH
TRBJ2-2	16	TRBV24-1	ATSDSTGWTGNTGELF
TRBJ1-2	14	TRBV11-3	ASSYTDQDRVYGYT
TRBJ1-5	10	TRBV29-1	SVQGQDQPQH
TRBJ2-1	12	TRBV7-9	ASSLAGQYNEQF
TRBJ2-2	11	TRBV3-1	ASSQGPLRELF
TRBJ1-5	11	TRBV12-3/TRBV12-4	ASSLEANQPQH
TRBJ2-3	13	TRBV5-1	ASSLRQGAEDTQY
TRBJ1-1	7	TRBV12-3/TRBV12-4	ASAPEAF
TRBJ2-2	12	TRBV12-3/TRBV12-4	ASSSLGHTGELF
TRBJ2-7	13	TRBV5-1	ASSLGAGVSYEQY
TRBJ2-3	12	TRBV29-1	SVAASVGTDTQY
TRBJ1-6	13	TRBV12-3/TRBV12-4	ASSLLFSYNSPLH
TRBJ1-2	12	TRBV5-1	ASSLEGQGDGYT
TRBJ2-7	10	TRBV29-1	SVEGQAYEQY
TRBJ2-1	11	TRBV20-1	SAQGGDYNEQF
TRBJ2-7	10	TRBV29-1	SGGLSLYEQY
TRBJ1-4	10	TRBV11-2	ASSPDREKLF
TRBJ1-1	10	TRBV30	AWSAQGTEAF
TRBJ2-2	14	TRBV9	ASSARLTGDTGELF
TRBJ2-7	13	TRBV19	AGSNSRDLVYEQY
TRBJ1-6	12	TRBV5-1	ASSLETGVSPLH
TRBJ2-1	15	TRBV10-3	AISPGTQFSSYNEQF